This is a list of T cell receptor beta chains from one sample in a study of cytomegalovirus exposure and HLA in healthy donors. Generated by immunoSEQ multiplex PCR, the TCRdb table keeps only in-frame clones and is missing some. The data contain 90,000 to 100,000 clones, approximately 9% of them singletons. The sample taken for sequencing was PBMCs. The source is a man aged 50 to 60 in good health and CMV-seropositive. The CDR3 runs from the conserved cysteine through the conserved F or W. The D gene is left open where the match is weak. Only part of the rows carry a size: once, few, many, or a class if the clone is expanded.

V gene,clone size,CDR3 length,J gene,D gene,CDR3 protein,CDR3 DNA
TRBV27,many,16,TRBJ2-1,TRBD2,CASSLYPGGIHNEQFF,TGTGCCAGCAGTTTATACCCGGGAGGGATCCACAATGAGCAGTTCTTC
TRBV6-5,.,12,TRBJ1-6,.,CASRPGDSPLHF,TGTGCCAGCAGGCCCGGGGATTCACCCCTCCACTTT
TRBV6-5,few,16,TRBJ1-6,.,CASSFRTVYPLTPLHF,TGTGCCAGCAGTTTCCGGACAGTCTACCCCTTGACACCCCTCCACTTT
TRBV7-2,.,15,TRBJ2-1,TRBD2,CASSSGLAGNNEQFF,TGTGCCAGCAGCTCGGGACTAGCGGGAAACAATGAGCAGTTCTTC
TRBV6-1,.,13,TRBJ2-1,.,CASSESSYNEQFF,TGTGCCAGCAGTGAGTCTAGCTACAATGAGCAGTTCTTC
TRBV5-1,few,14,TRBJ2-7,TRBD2,CASSWGGSSYEQYF,TGCGCCAGCAGCTGGGGGGGGAGCTCCTACGAGCAGTACTTC
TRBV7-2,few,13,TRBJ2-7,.,CASSLDIRGEQYF,TGTGCCAGCAGCTTAGACATACGCGGAGAGCAGTACTTC
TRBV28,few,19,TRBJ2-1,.,CASSFNLLLMQGSYNEQFF,TGTGCCAGCAGTTTTAATCTACTACTCATGCAGGGCTCCTACAATGAGCAGTTCTTC
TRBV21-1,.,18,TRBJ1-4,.,CASRRDWQGEGESEKLFF,TGTGCCAGCCGCAGGGACTGGCAGGGGGAAGGAGAAAGCGAAAAACTGTTTTTT
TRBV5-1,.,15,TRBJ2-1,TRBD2,CASSFILAGGNEQFF,TGCGCCAGCAGCTTTATTCTAGCGGGAGGAAATGAGCAGTTCTTC
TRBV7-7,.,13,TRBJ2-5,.,CASSLIAQETQYF,TGTGCTAGCAGCTTAATAGCTCAAGAGACCCAGTACTTC
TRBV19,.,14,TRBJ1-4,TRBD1,CASSISDRVEKLFF,TGTGCCAGTAGTATATCGGACAGGGTTGAAAAACTGTTTTTT
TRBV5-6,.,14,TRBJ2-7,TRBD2,CASSFGLGSYEQYF,TGTGCCAGCAGCTTCGGACTAGGATCCTACGAGCAGTACTTC
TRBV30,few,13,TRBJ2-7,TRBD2,CARRVAGAFEQYF,TGTGCCCGACGGGTAGCGGGAGCGTTCGAGCAGTACTTC
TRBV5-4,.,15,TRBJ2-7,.,CASSPSGDGYYEQYF,TGTGCCAGCAGCCCCTCGGGGGATGGATACTACGAGCAGTACTTC
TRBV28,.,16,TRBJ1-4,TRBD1,CASRRTGGRLGEKLFF,TGTGCCAGCAGGCGGACAGGGGGTCGATTAGGGGAAAAACTGTTTTTT
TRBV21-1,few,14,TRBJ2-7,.,CARRNRDRDYEQYF,TGTGCCAGACGAAACCGGGACAGGGACTACGAGCAGTACTTC
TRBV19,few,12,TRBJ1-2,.,CAAGGDNYGYTF,TGTGCCGCGGGGGGTGATAACTATGGCTACACCTTC
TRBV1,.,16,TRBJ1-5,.,CTSSQVSTEINQPQHF,TGCACCAGCAGCCAAGTTTCCACAGAGATTAATCAGCCCCAGCATTTT
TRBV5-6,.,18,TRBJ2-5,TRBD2,CASSLGPWGGLAQETQYF,TGTGCCAGCAGCTTGGGTCCCTGGGGTGGACTAGCCCAAGAGACCCAGTACTTC
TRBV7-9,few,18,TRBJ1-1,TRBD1,CASSLAFVGGVGRTEAFF,TGTGCCAGCAGCTTAGCGTTTGTAGGGGGCGTGGGTAGGACTGAAGCTTTCTTT
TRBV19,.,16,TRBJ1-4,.,CASREQGYGTNEKLFF,TGTGCCAGTCGAGAACAGGGATACGGGACTAATGAAAAACTGTTTTTT
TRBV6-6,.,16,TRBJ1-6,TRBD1,CASSSPGTGENSPLHF,TGTGCCAGCAGTTCGCCCGGGACAGGGGAAAATTCACCCCTCCACTTT